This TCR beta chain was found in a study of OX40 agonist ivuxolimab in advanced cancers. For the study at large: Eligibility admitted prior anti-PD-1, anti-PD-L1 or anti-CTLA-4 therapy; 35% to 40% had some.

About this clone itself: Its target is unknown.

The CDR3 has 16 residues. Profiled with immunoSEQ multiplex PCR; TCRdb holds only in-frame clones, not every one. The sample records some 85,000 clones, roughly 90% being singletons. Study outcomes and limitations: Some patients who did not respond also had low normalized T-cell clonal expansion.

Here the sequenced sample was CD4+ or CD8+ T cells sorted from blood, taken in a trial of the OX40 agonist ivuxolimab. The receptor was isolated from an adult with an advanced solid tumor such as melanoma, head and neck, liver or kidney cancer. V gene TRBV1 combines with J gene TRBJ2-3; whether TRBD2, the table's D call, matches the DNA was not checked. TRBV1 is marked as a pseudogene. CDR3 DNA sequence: TGCACCAGCAGCCAAGACTTAGGGGGGGGGCCAGATACGCAGTATTTT. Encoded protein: CTSSQDLGGGPDTQYF.